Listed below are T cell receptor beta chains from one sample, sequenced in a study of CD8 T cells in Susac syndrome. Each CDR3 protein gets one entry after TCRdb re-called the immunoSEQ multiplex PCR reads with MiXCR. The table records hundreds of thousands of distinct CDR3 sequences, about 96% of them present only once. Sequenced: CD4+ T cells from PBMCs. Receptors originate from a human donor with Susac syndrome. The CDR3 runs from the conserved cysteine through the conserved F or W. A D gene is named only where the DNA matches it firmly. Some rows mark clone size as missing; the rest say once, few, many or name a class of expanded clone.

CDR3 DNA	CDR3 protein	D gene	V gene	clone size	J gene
TGTGCCAGCAGCCATGGGACTAGCGGTAAGACGCAGTACTTC	CASSHGTSGKTQYF	TRBD2	TRBV14	once	TRBJ2-7
TGTGCCAGCAGCGGCATTTGGACAGCATCCTACAATGAGCAGTTCTTC	CASSGIWTASYNEQFF	NA	TRBV3-1	NA	TRBJ2-1
TGTGCCAGCAGTTACCGGGGACAGGCCCGAGAGGGCTACACCTTC	CASSYRGQAREGYTF	TRBD1	TRBV6-5	NA	TRBJ1-2
TGTGCCAGTACCGGGACAACCTATGGCTACACCTTC	CASTGTTYGYTF	NA	TRBV28	NA	TRBJ1-2
TGTGCCAGCTCACCGTGGACAGGGGGCACACGAGGGAATACTGAAGCTTTCTTT	CASSPWTGGTRGNTEAFF	TRBD1	TRBV18	NA	TRBJ1-1
TGCAGCGTTGAAGATGGTAGGGATACGCAGTATTTT	CSVEDGRDTQYF	NA	TRBV29-1	once	TRBJ2-3
TGCAGTCAGAGACTACAGGGGCTGGGTGGCTACACCTTC	CSQRLQGLGGYTF	TRBD1	TRBV20-1	NA	TRBJ1-2
TGCAGCGTCACCCGACTAGCGGAGGCCATCCAAGAGACCCAGTACTTC	CSVTRLAEAIQETQYF	TRBD2	TRBV29-1	NA	TRBJ2-5
TGCAGTGCTAGAGATTTCGGGAGAGATGGCTACACCTTC	CSARDFGRDGYTF	NA	TRBV20-1	NA	TRBJ1-2
TGCAGCGTTGCTTCAGGGCTCCTGAAAGCTTTCTTT	CSVASGLLKAFF	NA	TRBV29-1	NA	TRBJ1-1
TGCAGCGTTGGTTCAGGAGTCAATCAGCCCCAGCATTTT	CSVGSGVNQPQHF	NA	TRBV29-1	NA	TRBJ1-5
TGTGCCAGCATCCGCGGCCCGAACTATGGCTACACCTTC	CASIRGPNYGYTF	NA	TRBV12-3/TRBV12-4	NA	TRBJ1-2
TGTGCCAGCAGCTTGGCCTGGGCACGCGGCGGGGGCAATCAGCCCCAGCATTTT	CASSLAWARGGGNQPQHF	NA	TRBV5-6	NA	TRBJ1-5
TGTGCCAGTAGTATGGGATTCTCTGGAAACACCATATATTTT	CASSMGFSGNTIYF	NA	TRBV19	once	TRBJ1-3
TGTGCCTGGAGAGAGCTGATCAGGGGGAACACCGGGGAGCTGTTTTTT	CAWRELIRGNTGELFF	NA	TRBV30	once	TRBJ2-2
TGTGCCAGCAGCTTAGTCGCAGGGCCTGGAAACACCATATATTTT	CASSLVAGPGNTIYF	NA	TRBV7-2	NA	TRBJ1-3
TGCGCCAGCAACTCAGCGCCGGGACAGGGGCTTTATGATGAGCAGTTCTTC	CASNSAPGQGLYDEQFF	TRBD1	TRBV4-1	NA	TRBJ2-1
TGTGCCAGCAGCTCGTATTATCAGGACGCTCACAATGAGCAGTTCTTC	CASSSYYQDAHNEQFF	NA	TRBV7-3	NA	TRBJ2-1
TGTGCCAGCATACCTGACAGGAACTATGGCTACACCTTC	CASIPDRNYGYTF	NA	TRBV28	NA	TRBJ1-2
TGCGCCAGCAGCCAACAGCGGGACCTCCCGGATACGCAGTATTTT	CASSQQRDLPDTQYF	TRBD2	TRBV4-1	NA	TRBJ2-3
TGTGCCAGCAGCCAAGGGACAGGGAGTTTGAATCAGCCCCAGCATTTT	CASSQGTGSLNQPQHF	TRBD1	TRBV7-9	NA	TRBJ1-5
TGCAGCGTGGGTGGGATCAACGAGCAGTACTTC	CSVGGINEQYF	NA	TRBV29-1	NA	TRBJ2-7
TGCAGTGCTAGGATCGGGGCGGTGGTTCCCGAGCAGTACTTC	CSARIGAVVPEQYF	NA	TRBV20-1	NA	TRBJ2-7
TGCAGTGCTAGTCCCGTGGGGGGGCTTATTAGCAATCAGCCCCAGCATTTT	CSASPVGGLISNQPQHF	NA	TRBV20-1	NA	TRBJ1-5
TGTGCCTGGAGTGTACTCCCCGGCGCAAATGGAAATGAGCAGTTCTTC	CAWSVLPGANGNEQFF	NA	TRBV30	NA	TRBJ2-1
TGTGCCAGCAGACTAACCCGGACCCTCCAAGAGACCCAGTACTTC	CASRLTRTLQETQYF	NA	TRBV2	NA	TRBJ2-5
TGTGCCAGCCGCCGTCTGGTGGCAGGAGAGGCAGATACGCAGTATTTT	CASRRLVAGEADTQYF	NA	TRBV4-2	NA	TRBJ2-3
TGCAGTGCTAGGGGAGGGAACACTGAAGCTTTCTTT	CSARGGNTEAFF	NA	TRBV20-1	NA	TRBJ1-1
TGTGCCAGCAGCCAAGGGGTTCGAGGGTACACTGAAGCTTTCTTT	CASSQGVRGYTEAFF	NA	TRBV3-1	NA	TRBJ1-1
TGCAGTGCTAGAGAGGGACATCTTAGCGAGCAGTACTTC	CSAREGHLSEQYF	NA	TRBV20-1	NA	TRBJ2-7
TGCGCCAGCAGCCAGCGGGGGATGGAGGGCTACACCTTC	CASSQRGMEGYTF	NA	TRBV5-1	once	TRBJ1-2
TGTGCCAGTAGTATAGATTCCAGTAGCGGGAGTGCCACCGGGGAGCTGTTTTTT	CASSIDSSSGSATGELFF	TRBD2	TRBV19	NA	TRBJ2-2
TGCAGTGCTCTGCCCCCTGGGGCGACTAGGGGAAATGAGCAGTTCTTC	CSALPPGATRGNEQFF	NA	TRBV20-1	NA	TRBJ2-1
TGTGCCAGCAGCTTAGGATTGGGGCAGGATTTCACCGGGGAGCTGTTTTTT	CASSLGLGQDFTGELFF	NA	TRBV7-9	NA	TRBJ2-2
TGCGCCAGCAGCTTGGTGACTAGCGGGAGACACAATGAGCAGTTCTTC	CASSLVTSGRHNEQFF	TRBD2	TRBV5-1	NA	TRBJ2-1
TGCAGCGTTGTGGTAGGGGGTGATGCAACTAATGAAAAACTGTTTTTT	CSVVVGGDATNEKLFF	NA	TRBV29-1	NA	TRBJ1-4
TGCAGTGCTAATATAGCGGGAAGGAGCTCCTACGAGCAGTACTTC	CSANIAGRSSYEQYF	TRBD2	TRBV20-1	once	TRBJ2-7
TGTGCCAGCAGCCGCTTAGTGGGCGGTAATGAAAAACTGTTTTTT	CASSRLVGGNEKLFF	NA	TRBV7-9	NA	TRBJ1-4
TGTGCCAGCAGCGTGGGCAGGGCGAACACTGAAGCTTTCTTT	CASSVGRANTEAFF	NA	TRBV9	NA	TRBJ1-1
TGTGCCAGCAGCTTAGTGGCCGGTGGATACACTGAAGCTTTCTTT	CASSLVAGGYTEAFF	NA	TRBV7-9	NA	TRBJ1-1
TGTGCCAGCAGAACCAGAGCCCGGGACAGGAGCGCCAATGAGCAGTTCTTC	CASRTRARDRSANEQFF	TRBD1	TRBV6-1	NA	TRBJ2-1
TGTGCCAGCAGTCGAAGACAGGGCCCTTACTTT	CASSRRQGPYF	TRBD1	TRBV12-3/TRBV12-4	NA	TRBJ1-1
TGTGCCATCAGTGGGGACAGGGGCGATGGCTACACCTTC	CAISGDRGDGYTF	TRBD1	TRBV10-3	NA	TRBJ1-2
TGCAGCGTTGGCAGGGATAGGGATGGCTACACCTTC	CSVGRDRDGYTF	NA	TRBV29-1	once	TRBJ1-2
TGTGCCAGCAGCCAAGACAGGGGGAAAGAGACCCAGTACTTC	CASSQDRGKETQYF	TRBD1	TRBV4-2	NA	TRBJ2-5
TGCAGCGTAGCCTCCAGGGTAGGGTCCTACGAGCAGTACTTC	CSVASRVGSYEQYF	NA	TRBV29-1	few	TRBJ2-7
TGCAGTGCCCCAAGTCGGACTAGCAGAAACAATGAGCAGTTCTTC	CSAPSRTSRNNEQFF	TRBD2	TRBV20-1	NA	TRBJ2-1
TGTGCCTGGAGGAGTCAGGGAGCCACTGAAGCTTTCTTT	CAWRSQGATEAFF	NA	TRBV30	NA	TRBJ1-1
TGTGCCAGCAGCTGGGGGTTAACTAGCGGGAGCTGGTACAATGAGCAGTTCTTC	CASSWGLTSGSWYNEQFF	TRBD2	TRBV11-3	NA	TRBJ2-1
TGTGCCAGCAGTCTCGGACTCAAGCCCCCCACGCAGTATTTT	CASSLGLKPPTQYF	NA	TRBV28	NA	TRBJ2-3
TGTGCCAGCAGAGACTGGGGACAGGGGACCTCTGGGGCCAACGTCCTGACTTTC	CASRDWGQGTSGANVLTF	TRBD1	TRBV2	once	TRBJ2-6
TGTGCCAGCAGTTTAGGGCAGCTCGAGCAGTTCTTC	CASSLGQLEQFF	NA	TRBV28	NA	TRBJ2-1
TGTGCCTGGACAGGGCAAGGGGATCAGCCCCAGCATTTT	CAWTGQGDQPQHF	NA	TRBV30	NA	TRBJ1-5
TGCGCCAGCAGCCAACGCCGGACTAGCGTAGCTGAGCAGTTCTTC	CASSQRRTSVAEQFF	TRBD2	TRBV4-1	NA	TRBJ2-1
TGCAGCGTTGAAGGGACAGCGAACACTGAAGCTTTCTTT	CSVEGTANTEAFF	NA	TRBV29-1	NA	TRBJ1-1